Listed below are T cell receptor beta chains from one sample, sequenced in a study of T cells in Graves' hyperthyroidism and ophthalmopathy. TCRdb itself ran the multiplex PCR reads through MiXCR, one entry per CDR3 protein. The sample lists about 200,000 distinct CDR3 sequences, around 20% occurring once. Sequenced: blood. These receptors were collected from a man aged 40-49 years with Graves' hyperthyroidism. The CDR3 runs from the conserved cysteine through the conserved F or W. Some rows mark clone size as missing; the rest say once, few, many or name a class of expanded clone.

j_gene: TRBJ2-2
abundance: many
v_gene: TRBV3-1
CDR3aa: CASSLASGNTGELFF

j_gene: TRBJ1-1
abundance: many
v_gene: TRBV3-1
CDR3aa: CASSRSGMNTEAFF

j_gene: TRBJ2-1
abundance: many
v_gene: TRBV7-2
CDR3aa: CASSSSFPIEQFF

j_gene: TRBJ2-7
abundance: NA
v_gene: TRBV7-2
CDR3aa: CASSRRSGDEQYF

j_gene: TRBJ1-4
abundance: once
v_gene: TRBV6-5
CDR3aa: CASNYGQSLGEKLFF

j_gene: TRBJ2-7
abundance: many
v_gene: TRBV2
CDR3aa: CANSDGTGGEKQYF

j_gene: TRBJ2-3
abundance: many
v_gene: TRBV6-1
CDR3aa: CASSQQGSDTQYF

j_gene: TRBJ2-5
abundance: NA
v_gene: TRBV7-2
CDR3aa: CASRYTGGGETQYF

j_gene: TRBJ2-5
abundance: many
v_gene: TRBV6-1
CDR3aa: CASSYPGELETQYF

j_gene: TRBJ2-7
abundance: many
v_gene: TRBV3-1
CDR3aa: CASSQVGKKSEQYF

j_gene: TRBJ2-3
abundance: few
v_gene: TRBV14
CDR3aa: CASSQLRTSGGADTQYF

j_gene: TRBJ2-7
abundance: few
v_gene: TRBV5-1
CDR3aa: CASSRQTGAYEQYF

j_gene: TRBJ2-7
abundance: many
v_gene: TRBV10-1
CDR3aa: CASSRDRAGEQYF

j_gene: TRBJ1-2
abundance: many
v_gene: TRBV28
CDR3aa: CASSFFAGQGAGDGYTF

j_gene: TRBJ2-3
abundance: many
v_gene: TRBV7-8
CDR3aa: CASSSRGSTDTQYF

j_gene: TRBJ2-5
abundance: many
v_gene: TRBV18
CDR3aa: CASSARGEETQYF

j_gene: TRBJ2-7
abundance: NA
v_gene: TRBV9
CDR3aa: CASSVEQGVVTPEQYF

j_gene: TRBJ2-1
abundance: few
v_gene: TRBV7-2
CDR3aa: CASSRTSGGAANEQFF

j_gene: TRBJ2-2
abundance: few
v_gene: TRBV6-1
CDR3aa: CASSGGGGLNTGELFF

j_gene: TRBJ2-2
abundance: NA
v_gene: TRBV19
CDR3aa: CASSGGELFF

j_gene: TRBJ2-1
abundance: many
v_gene: TRBV28
CDR3aa: CASSFGGRSNEQFF

j_gene: TRBJ1-2
abundance: once
v_gene: TRBV5-1
CDR3aa: CASRLRTGPNYGYTF

j_gene: TRBJ2-7
abundance: many
v_gene: TRBV6-1
CDR3aa: CASKRGLYEQYF

j_gene: TRBJ2-3
abundance: many
v_gene: TRBV20-1
CDR3aa: CSASSGGADTQYF

j_gene: TRBJ2-3
abundance: many
v_gene: TRBV5-1
CDR3aa: CASSLGATGADTQYF

j_gene: TRBJ1-1
abundance: NA
v_gene: TRBV4-3
CDR3aa: CASSPVPESFSERDVAPEAFF

j_gene: TRBJ2-5
abundance: many
v_gene: TRBV28
CDR3aa: CASSLRTGKEYF

j_gene: TRBJ2-1
abundance: NA
v_gene: TRBV5-6
CDR3aa: CASSLGPTYEQFF

j_gene: TRBJ1-6
abundance: few
v_gene: TRBV6-1
CDR3aa: CASTGTGLIGASYNSPLHF

j_gene: TRBJ2-5
abundance: many
v_gene: TRBV28
CDR3aa: CASSPLAGVETQYF

j_gene: TRBJ2-5
abundance: many
v_gene: TRBV6-1
CDR3aa: CATNPQGAEETQYF

j_gene: TRBJ1-4
abundance: many
v_gene: TRBV30
CDR3aa: CAWSTNSNEKLFF

j_gene: TRBJ1-1
abundance: NA
v_gene: TRBV28
CDR3aa: CASSPTIGAGMNTEAFF

j_gene: TRBJ2-1
abundance: few
v_gene: TRBV18
CDR3aa: CASSPSSGAHEQFF

j_gene: TRBJ2-1
abundance: many
v_gene: TRBV6-2/TRBV6-3
CDR3aa: CASSAPYNEQFF

j_gene: TRBJ2-1
abundance: NA
v_gene: TRBV19
CDR3aa: CASSPAGGLRYNEQFF

j_gene: TRBJ2-3
abundance: many
v_gene: TRBV20-1
CDR3aa: CSPRTSTDTQYF

j_gene: TRBJ2-1
abundance: many
v_gene: TRBV12-3/TRBV12-4
CDR3aa: CASSPRGLDYNEQFF

j_gene: TRBJ1-5
abundance: few
v_gene: TRBV6-1
CDR3aa: CASTPGGWQPQHF

j_gene: TRBJ2-3
abundance: many
v_gene: TRBV6-1
CDR3aa: CASRPPGKDTQYF

j_gene: TRBJ1-5
abundance: NA
v_gene: TRBV4-1
CDR3aa: CASSLRVNQPQHF

j_gene: TRBJ2-7
abundance: NA
v_gene: TRBV20-1
CDR3aa: CSAREDSPGYDEQYF

j_gene: TRBJ1-2
abundance: many
v_gene: TRBV12-3/TRBV12-4
CDR3aa: CASSIGTNYGYTF

j_gene: TRBJ1-1
abundance: NA
v_gene: TRBV4-3
CDR3aa: CASSQEFWTDLNTEAFF

j_gene: TRBJ2-3
abundance: NA
v_gene: TRBV20-1
CDR3aa: CSARDPGEYTDTQYF

j_gene: TRBJ2-5
abundance: NA
v_gene: TRBV2
CDR3aa: CASSVSGAEETQYF

j_gene: TRBJ2-1
abundance: NA
v_gene: TRBV7-9
CDR3aa: CASSLAGKTGEGASHFYNEQFF

j_gene: TRBJ2-5
abundance: NA
v_gene: TRBV5-1
CDR3aa: CASASGTYQGTQYF

j_gene: TRBJ2-5
abundance: many
v_gene: TRBV27
CDR3aa: CASSRPGRAETQYF

j_gene: TRBJ1-2
abundance: NA
v_gene: TRBV18
CDR3aa: CASSRGTGIYGYTF